This T cell receptor beta chain originates from a study of T cell responses to AZD1222 COVID-19 vaccine (dated by TCRdb to the early 2020s). About the full investigation: AZD1222 recipients given second doses at about 4 weeks or at about 12 weeks were pooled, since spike-specific TCR depth and breadth were not found to differ between the two schedules. A total of about 230 trial participants underwent TCR sequencing, of whom around 200 received two doses of AZD1222 and some 26 received two doses of the MenACWY control vaccine. Trial participants were enrolled into age subgroups of 18-55, 56-69 and 70-plus years, which contained 148, 28 and 57 TCR-sequenced participants, respectively. General conclusions and limits of the study: Because no day 14 peak-response samples were available, the repertoires could be characterized only after the peak T cell response. After two AZD1222 doses, spike-specific TCR breadth and depth were significantly higher than at day 0 and than in MenACWY recipients. Conclusions about previously exposed vaccinees are limited because only six or seven AZD1222 recipients were SARS-CoV-2 seropositive at baseline. The vaccine-associated CD4 TCRs covered the entire spike protein, and the dominant responses fell in regions 160-218 and 743-854. Participants were mostly white British and included more females than males, and it was suggested by the authors that clonal diversity may have been underestimated. Nearly half of unique spike-specific TCRs reportedly recognized epitopes outside regions mutated in the B.1.351 and B.1.1.7 variants. The 56-69-year group was small, and its depth increase did not reach significance, likely because of low power.

Sample time point, as interpreted from the label and publication: baseline before first vaccination. Vaccinee samples came from UK trials COV001 and COV002, including a single-blind randomized controlled phase 2/3 trial of AZD1222 (ChAdOx1 nCoV-19) in healthy adults. For TCRbeta chain sequencing, PBMC samples from trial participants were taken at day 0 and at day 28 after the second dose. The CDR3 regions of human TCRbeta chains were analyzed by immunosequencing. Per the original workflow: Repertoire TCRs were checked for matches against a reference library of SARS-CoV-2-specific TCRs that had been generated using the MIRA antigen-specificity platform. Breadth was defined as the fraction of unique TCRs that were SARS-CoV-2-associated. Depth was defined as the fraction of total T cells that were SARS-CoV-2-associated. Each spike-specific TCR was assigned to its reactive spike region and to a CD4 or CD8 class using the MIRA data. Log10-transformed breadth and depth values were compared by one-way ANOVA with Sidak's multiple comparisons tests. Held by TCRdb, this immuneACCESS table contains in-frame sequences only and omits some clones. Under half of the omission traces to an unresolved V gene where checked; the cause of the rest is unknown. Clone size and the V and J calls come from that table; the DNA yielded D and trimming. Present in this sample are tens of thousands of clones, around 84% of which were seen just once. Approximately 13% of the sample rests with the top ten.

As encoded in the germline V gene, CDR1 is MDHEN while CDR2 is SYDVKM. The cysteine opens and the phenylalanine closes a CDR3 of 13 amino acids. Only CDR3 DNA remains: 39 bases, in frame from the first base. Deletion took 11 bases off V and 5 bases off J, with a span of 16 bases between the germline ends. This clone showed up just once. Its antigen has not been determined. The sample holds no much larger clone one base away, and base qualities are not on file. This chain joins TRBV28 to TRBJ1-5; the D gene remains uncertain. The origin of this receptor is an adult in good health. Source: peripheral blood, taken on day 0 of AZD1222 vaccination. The nucleotide sequence reads TGTGCCGTGCTGGAGGGCTCGCATCAGCCCCAGCATTTT. It translates to CAVLEGSHQPQHF.